This T cell receptor beta chain was sequenced for a study of cytomegalovirus exposure and HLA in healthy donors. With regard to this clone: Its target is not known.

Germline assignment: CDR1 SGHTA and CDR2 FQGNSA. V gave up 4 bases and J gave up 5 bases; unmatched junction bases: 9. The CDR3 sequence is 17 residues long. Overall study findings and caveats: Later analysis identified 15,000 to 20,000 TCR beta sequences associated with HLA alleles, using a false discovery rate threshold of 0.05.

The PCR used 60 Vbeta and 13 Jbeta primers. Clones were read by immunoSEQ multiplex PCR, and TCRdb kept only the in-frame ones, dropping some. The sample records about 200,000 clones, roughly 80% being singletons. The J gene is TRBJ2-1, the V gene TRBV7-2; 12 bases match TRBD2. The receptor comes from a girl aged 2-15 years in good health and CMV-seronegative. Sequencing was carried out using PBMCs. In nucleotides, the CDR3 is TGTGCCAGCAGCTCAGGGACTAGCGGGCCTTATAACAATGAGCAGTTCTTC. It encodes CASSSGTSGPYNNEQFF.